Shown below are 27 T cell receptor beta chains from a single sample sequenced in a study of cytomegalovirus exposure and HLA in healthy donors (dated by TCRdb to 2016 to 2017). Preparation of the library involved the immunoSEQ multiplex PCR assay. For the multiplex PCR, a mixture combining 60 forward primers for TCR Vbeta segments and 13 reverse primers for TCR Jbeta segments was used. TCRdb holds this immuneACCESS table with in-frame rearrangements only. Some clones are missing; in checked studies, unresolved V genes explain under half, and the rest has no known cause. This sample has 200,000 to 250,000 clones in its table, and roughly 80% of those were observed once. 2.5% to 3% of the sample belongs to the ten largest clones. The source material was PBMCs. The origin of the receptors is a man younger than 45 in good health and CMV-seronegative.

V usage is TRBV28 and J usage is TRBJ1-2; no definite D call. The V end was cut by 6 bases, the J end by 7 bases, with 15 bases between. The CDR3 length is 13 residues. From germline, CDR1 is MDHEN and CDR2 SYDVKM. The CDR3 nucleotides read TGTGCCAGCAGCAAGGGAGGCTCGGGTGGCTACACCTTC. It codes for CASSKGGSGGYTF.

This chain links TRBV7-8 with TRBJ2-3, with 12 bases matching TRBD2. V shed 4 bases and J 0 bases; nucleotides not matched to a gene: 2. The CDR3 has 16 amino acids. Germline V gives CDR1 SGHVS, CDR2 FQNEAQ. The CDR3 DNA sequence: TGTGCCAGCAGCTCCCTAGCGGGGGGGAGCACAGATACGCAGTATTTT. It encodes CASSSLAGGSTDTQYF.

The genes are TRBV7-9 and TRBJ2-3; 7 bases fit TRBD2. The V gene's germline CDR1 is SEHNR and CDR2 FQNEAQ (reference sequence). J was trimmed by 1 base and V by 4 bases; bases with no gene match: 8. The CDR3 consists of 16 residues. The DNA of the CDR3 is TGTGCCAGCAGCTCGGAGCGAGGACTAGGCACAGATACGCAGTATTTT. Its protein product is CASSSERGLGTDTQYF.

The CDR3 region is CSASGFETQYF. The CDR3 DNA reads as TGCAGTGCTAGCGGGTTCGAGACCCAGTACTTC. This chain connects TRBV20-1 to TRBJ2-5; D gene ambiguous. Germline V gene sequence: CDR1 DFQATT, CDR2 SNEGSKA (reference sequence). The length of the CDR3 is 11 residues. V was shortened by 3 bases and J by 5 bases, with 7 bases between the two germline ends.

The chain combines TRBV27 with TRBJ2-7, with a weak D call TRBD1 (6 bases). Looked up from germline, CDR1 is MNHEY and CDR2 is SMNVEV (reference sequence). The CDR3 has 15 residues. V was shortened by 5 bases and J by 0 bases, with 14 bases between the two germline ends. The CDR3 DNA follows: TGTGCCAGCAGTCCACGACAGGTTGGCTCCTACGAGCAGTACTTC. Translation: CASSPRQVGSYEQYF.

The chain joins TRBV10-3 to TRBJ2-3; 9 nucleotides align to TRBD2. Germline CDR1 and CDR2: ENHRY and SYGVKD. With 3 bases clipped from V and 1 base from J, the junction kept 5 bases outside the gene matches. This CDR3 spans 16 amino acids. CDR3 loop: CAISEIAGARTDTQYF. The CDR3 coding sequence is TGTGCCATCAGTGAAATAGCGGGGGCCCGCACAGATACGCAGTATTTT.

DNA of the CDR3: TGCGCCAGCAGCCAAGGATGGACTAGCGGGGGGGCGGGGAATGAGCAGTTCTTC. This translates into CASSQGWTSGGAGNEQFF. The chain joins TRBV4-3 to TRBJ2-1; 15 bases agree with TRBD2. The germline gives CDR1 LGHNA, CDR2 YSLEER. This CDR3 comprises 18 residues. The junction had 8 bases not matched to a gene; V was cut back by 1 base and J by 7 bases.

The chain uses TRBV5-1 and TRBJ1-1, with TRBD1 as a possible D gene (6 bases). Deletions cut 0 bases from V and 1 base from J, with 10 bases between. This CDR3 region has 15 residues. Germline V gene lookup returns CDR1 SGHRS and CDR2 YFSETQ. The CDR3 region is CASSLEGRGNTEAFF. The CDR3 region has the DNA TGCGCCAGCAGCTTGGAGGGCAGGGGGAACACTGAAGCTTTCTTT. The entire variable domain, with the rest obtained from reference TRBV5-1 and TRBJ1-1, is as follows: KAGVTQTPRYLIKTRGQQVTLSCSPISGHRSVSWYQQTPGQGLQFLFEYFSETQRNKGNFPGRFSGRQFSNSRSEMNVSTLELGDSALYLCASSLEGRGNTEAFFGQGTRLTVV.

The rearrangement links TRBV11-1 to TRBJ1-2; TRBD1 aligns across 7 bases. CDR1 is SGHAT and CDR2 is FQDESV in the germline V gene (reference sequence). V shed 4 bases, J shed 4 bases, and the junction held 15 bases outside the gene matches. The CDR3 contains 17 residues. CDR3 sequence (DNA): TGTGCCAGCAGCTCCGGAAAAACGGGACAGCTTTCCTATGGCTACACCTTC. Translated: CASSSGKTGQLSYGYTF.

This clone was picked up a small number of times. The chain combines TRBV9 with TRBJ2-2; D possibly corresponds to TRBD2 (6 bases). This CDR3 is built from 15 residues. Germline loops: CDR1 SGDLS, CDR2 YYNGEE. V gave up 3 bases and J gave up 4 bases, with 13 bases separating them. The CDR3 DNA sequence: TGTGCCAGCAGCGCCCTGGGGCGGGGCACCGGGGAGCTGTTTTTT. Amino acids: CASSALGRGTGELFF.

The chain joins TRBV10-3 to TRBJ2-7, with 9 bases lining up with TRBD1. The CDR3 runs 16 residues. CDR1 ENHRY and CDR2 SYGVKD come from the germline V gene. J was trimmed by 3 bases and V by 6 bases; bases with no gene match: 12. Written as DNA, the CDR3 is TGTGCCATCAGCCCGGCAGATCCGGGACAGGGCTACGAGCAGTACTTC. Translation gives CAISPADPGQGYEQYF.

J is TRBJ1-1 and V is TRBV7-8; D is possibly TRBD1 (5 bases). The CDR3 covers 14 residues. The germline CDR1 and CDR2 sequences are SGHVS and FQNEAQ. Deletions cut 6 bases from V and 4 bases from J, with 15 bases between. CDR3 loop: CASSSGGEGTEAFF. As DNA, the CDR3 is TGTGCCAGCAGTTCTGGGGGGGAAGGCACTGAAGCTTTCTTT.

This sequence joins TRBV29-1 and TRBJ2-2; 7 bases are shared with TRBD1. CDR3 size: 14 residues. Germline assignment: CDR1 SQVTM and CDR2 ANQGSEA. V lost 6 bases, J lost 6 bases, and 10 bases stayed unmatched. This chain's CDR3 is CSVRDSSSPGELFF. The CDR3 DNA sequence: TGCAGCGTACGGGACAGTTCTTCACCCGGGGAGCTGTTTTTT.

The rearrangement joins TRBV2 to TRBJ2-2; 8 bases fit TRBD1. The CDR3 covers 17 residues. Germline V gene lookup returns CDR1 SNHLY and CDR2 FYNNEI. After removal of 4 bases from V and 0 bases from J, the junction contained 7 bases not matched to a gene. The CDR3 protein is CASSVPGQETNTGELFF. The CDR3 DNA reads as TGTGCCAGCAGTGTCCCGGGACAGGAAACGAACACCGGGGAGCTGTTTTTT.

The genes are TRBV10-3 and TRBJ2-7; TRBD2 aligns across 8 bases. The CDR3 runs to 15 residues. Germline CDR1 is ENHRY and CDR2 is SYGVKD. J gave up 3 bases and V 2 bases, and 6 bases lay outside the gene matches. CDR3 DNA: TGTGCCATCAGTGAGGGTGTAGCGGGGAACTACGAGCAGTACTTC. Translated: CAISEGVAGNYEQYF.

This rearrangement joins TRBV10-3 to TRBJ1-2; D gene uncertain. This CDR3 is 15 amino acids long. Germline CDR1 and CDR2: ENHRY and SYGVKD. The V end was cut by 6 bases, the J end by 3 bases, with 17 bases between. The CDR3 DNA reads TGTGCCATCAGGCGCGGAGTGGGTTTAGACTATGGCTACACCTTC. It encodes CAIRRGVGLDYGYTF.

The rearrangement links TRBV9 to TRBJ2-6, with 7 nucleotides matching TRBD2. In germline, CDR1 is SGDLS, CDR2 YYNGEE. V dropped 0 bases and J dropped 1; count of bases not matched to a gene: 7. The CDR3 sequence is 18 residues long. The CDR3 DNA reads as TGTGCCAGCAGCGTAGTGGGAGGGAGCGGATCTGGGGCCAACGTCCTGACTTTC. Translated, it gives CASSVVGGSGSGANVLTF.

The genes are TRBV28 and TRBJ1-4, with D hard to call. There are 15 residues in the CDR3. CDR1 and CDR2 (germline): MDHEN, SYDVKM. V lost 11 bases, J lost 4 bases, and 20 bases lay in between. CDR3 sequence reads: CALQVIGSLNEKLFF. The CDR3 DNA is TGTGCCCTCCAGGTCATAGGATCGCTTAATGAAAAACTGTTTTTT.

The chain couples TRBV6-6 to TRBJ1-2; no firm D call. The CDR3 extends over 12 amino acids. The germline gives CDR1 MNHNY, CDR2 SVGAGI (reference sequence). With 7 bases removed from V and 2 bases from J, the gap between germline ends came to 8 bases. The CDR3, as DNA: TGTGCCAGCACGGCGGGCAACTATGGCTACACCTTC. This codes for CASTAGNYGYTF.

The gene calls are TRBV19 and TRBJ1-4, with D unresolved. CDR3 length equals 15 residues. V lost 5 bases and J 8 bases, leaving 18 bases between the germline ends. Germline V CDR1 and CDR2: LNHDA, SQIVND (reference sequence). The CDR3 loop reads CASSPREAEREKLFF. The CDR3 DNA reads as TGTGCCAGTAGTCCTCGGGAGGCCGAGCGAGAAAAACTGTTTTTT.

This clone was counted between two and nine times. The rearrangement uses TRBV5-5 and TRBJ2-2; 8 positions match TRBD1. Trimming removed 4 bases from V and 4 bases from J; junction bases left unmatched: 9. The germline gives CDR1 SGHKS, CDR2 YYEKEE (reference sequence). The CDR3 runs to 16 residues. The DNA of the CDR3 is TGTGCCAGCAGCCTATCAGGGGGCGCAGGCACCGGGGAGCTGTTTTTT. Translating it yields CASSLSGGAGTGELFF.

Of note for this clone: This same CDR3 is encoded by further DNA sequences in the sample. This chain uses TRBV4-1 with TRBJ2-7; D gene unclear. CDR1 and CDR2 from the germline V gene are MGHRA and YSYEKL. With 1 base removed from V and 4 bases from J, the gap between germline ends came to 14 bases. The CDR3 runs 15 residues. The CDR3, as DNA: TGCGCCAGCAGCCAAGTGGGTGGGCAGTCTTACGAGCAGTACTTC. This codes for CASSQVGGQSYEQYF.

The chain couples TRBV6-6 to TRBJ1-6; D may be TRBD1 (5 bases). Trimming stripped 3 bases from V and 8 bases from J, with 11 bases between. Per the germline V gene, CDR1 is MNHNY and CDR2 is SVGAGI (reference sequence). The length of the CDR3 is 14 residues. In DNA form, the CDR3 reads TGTGCCAGCAGTTATAAGGGCAGGGATTCACCCCTCCACTTT. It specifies CASSYKGRDSPLHF.

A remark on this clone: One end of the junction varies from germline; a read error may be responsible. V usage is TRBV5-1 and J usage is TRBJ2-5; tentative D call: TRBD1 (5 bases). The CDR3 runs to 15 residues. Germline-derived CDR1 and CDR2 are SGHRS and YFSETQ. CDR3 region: CASSLEGINHETQYF. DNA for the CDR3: TGCGCCAGCAGCTTGGAGGGGATAAACCATGAGACCCAGTACTTC.

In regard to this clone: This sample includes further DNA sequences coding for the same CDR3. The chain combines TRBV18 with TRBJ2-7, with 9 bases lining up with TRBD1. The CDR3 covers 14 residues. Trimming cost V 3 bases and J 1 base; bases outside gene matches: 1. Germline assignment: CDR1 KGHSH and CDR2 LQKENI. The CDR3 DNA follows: TGTGCCAGCTCACCGGGACAGGGATCCTACGAGCAGTACTTC. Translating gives CASSPGQGSYEQYF.

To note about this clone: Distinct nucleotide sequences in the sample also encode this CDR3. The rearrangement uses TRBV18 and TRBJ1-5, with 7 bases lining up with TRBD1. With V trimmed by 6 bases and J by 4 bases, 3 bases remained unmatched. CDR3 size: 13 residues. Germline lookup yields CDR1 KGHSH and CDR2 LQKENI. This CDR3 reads CASSQQGNQPQHF. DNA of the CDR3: TGTGCCAGCTCGCAACAGGGGAATCAGCCCCAGCATTTT.

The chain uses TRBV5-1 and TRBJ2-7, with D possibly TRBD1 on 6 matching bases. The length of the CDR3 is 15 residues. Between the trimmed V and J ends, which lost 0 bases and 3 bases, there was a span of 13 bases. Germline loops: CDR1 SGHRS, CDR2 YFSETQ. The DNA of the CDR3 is TGCGCCAGCAGCTTGGAGACAGGCTGGATCTACGAGCAGTACTTC. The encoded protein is CASSLETGWIYEQYF.